The 11 T cell receptor beta chains below all came from one sample that was sequenced in a study of CD8 T cells in ankylosing spondylitis. Findings and caveats of the study: Typical of ankylosing spondylitis blood, it appeared, was a TCR beta motif of seven to nine highly homologous variants.

Via MiXCR, TCRdb re-called the 5' RACE reads, giving one row per CDR3 protein. The sample carries fewer than 400,000 distinct CDR3 sequences, 20% to 25% recorded once. These TCRs' antigens remain unknown. Sequencing input: blood, either unsorted or a sorted T cell fraction (not recorded which). Source of these receptors: a male donor with ankylosing spondylitis.

This clonotype was counted between two and nine times. The V and J genes are TRBV29-1 and TRBJ1-5; D is ambiguous. The CDR3 contains 12 residues. CDR1 is SQVTM, CDR2 ANQGSEA, per germline. V gave up 6 bases and J gave up 0 bases, with 6 bases separating them. The CDR3 region is CSVQISNQPQHF. The CDR3 DNA is TGCAGCGTACAAATTAGCAATCAGCCCCAGCATTTT. Combining the CDR3 with reference TRBV29-1 and TRBJ1-5 gives the whole variable domain SAVISQKPSRDICQRGTSLTIQCQVDSQVTMMFWYRQQPGQSLTLIATANQGSEATYESGFVIDKFPISRPNLTFSTLTVSNMSPEDSSIYLCSVQISNQPQHFGDGTRLSIL.

The V and J genes are TRBV20-1 and TRBJ2-3; D perhaps matches TRBD1 (5 bases). CDR1 DFQATT and CDR2 SNEGSKA come from the germline V gene (reference sequence). CDR3 length: 14 residues. Trimming cost V 3 bases and J 4 bases, with 14 bases left between them. CDR3 in DNA: TGCAGTGCTAGGTTGTGGGGCGCGGCAGATACGCAGTATTTT. Translating it yields CSARLWGAADTQYF.

The chain uses TRBV20-1 and TRBJ1-2; 7 bases line up with TRBD1. V was clipped by 3 bases and J by 5 bases; unmatched bases: 12. Germline V gives CDR1 DFQATT, CDR2 SNEGSKA (reference sequence). The CDR3 contains 15 residues. The CDR3 loop is CSARGVGQTTYGYTF. As DNA, the CDR3 is TGCAGTGCTAGGGGTGTGGGACAGACTACTTATGGCTACACCTTC.

This clonotype was detected only a few times. The chain recombines TRBV6-1 with TRBJ1-5, with 8 bases identical to TRBD1. The length of the CDR3 is 13 residues. Germline CDR1 MNHNS, CDR2 SASEGT. Losses at the gene ends were 6 bases for V and 9 bases for J; bases not matched to a gene: 7. CDR3 sequence reads: CASRRQGRMPQHF. For the CDR3, the DNA is TGTGCCAGCAGGCGACAGGGGAGGATGCCCCAGCATTTT.

The rearrangement joins TRBV5-6 to TRBJ2-2; perhaps TRBD1 as D (6 bases). Germline V gives CDR1 SGHDT, CDR2 YYEEEE. The V gene lost 4 bases and the J gene lost 1 base, with 11 bases spanning the gap. The CDR3 is 15 amino acids. The CDR3 coding sequence is TGTGCCAGCAGCCCTACGACAGGGAACACCGGGGAGCTGTTTTTT. This codes for CASSPTTGNTGELFF.

This clonotype was counted between two and nine times. The DNA is omitted, as the CDR3 cannot be located on it reliably, and the CDR3 follows TCRdb's listing. This chain uses TRBV29-1 with TRBJ2-2. From its first to its last residue, the CDR3 has 13 amino acids. Germline assignment: CDR1 SQVTM and CDR2 ANQGSEA. CDR3 amino acids: CSVEWSRPGSCFF.

The chain joins TRBV2 to TRBJ1-1; no reliable D call. CDR1 is SNHLY, CDR2 FYNNEI, per germline. Trimming removed 3 bases at V and 11 bases at J, with 16 bases between. The CDR3 covers 13 residues. This CDR3 reads CASSDDWKGFAFF. The CDR3 DNA reads TGTGCCAGCAGTGATGATTGGAAAGGGTTCGCTTTCTTT.

This clonotype was found a few times. The V call is TRBV3-1, the J call TRBJ2-1; 13 bases map to TRBD2. The CDR3 sequence is 17 residues long. With 2 bases clipped from V and 6 bases from J, the junction kept 7 bases outside the gene matches. Germline V gives CDR1 LGHDT, CDR2 YNNKEL (reference sequence). Here the CDR3 reads CASSQLTGTSGINEQFF. The CDR3 DNA reads TGTGCCAGCAGCCAATTAACCGGGACTAGCGGGATCAATGAGCAGTTCTTC.

The V call is TRBV4-2, the J call TRBJ2-7, with 9 bases matching TRBD2. In germline, CDR1 is LGHNA, CDR2 YNFKEQ. J gave up 0 bases and V 1 base, and 7 bases lay outside the gene matches. The CDR3 has 17 amino acids. For the CDR3, the DNA is TGTGCCAGCAGCCAAGTCCCACTAGCGGGCAGCTCCTACGAGCAGTACTTC. Protein: CASSQVPLAGSSYEQYF.

The gene calls are TRBV4-3 and TRBJ2-7, with D possibly matching TRBD2 (6 bases). Germline values: CDR1 LGHNA, CDR2 YSLEER. Between the trimmed V and J ends, which lost 3 bases and 2 bases, there was a span of 14 bases. This CDR3 is built from 15 residues. The CDR3 DNA sequence: TGCGCCAGCAGCCATGTAGCGGCCCCGACCTACGAGCAGTACTTC. The encoded protein is CASSHVAAPTYEQYF.

This chain joins TRBV5-1 and TRBJ1-6; D is uncertain. V lost 0 bases to trimming and J lost 0 bases, with 13 bases between them. There are 18 residues in the CDR3. Germline V gene lookup returns CDR1 SGHRS and CDR2 YFSETQ. CDR3 nucleotides: TGCGCCAGCAGCTTGGAGGAATCGGCCTACTCCTATAATTCACCCCTCCACTTT. Translated: CASSLEESAYSYNSPLHF.